Sequencing of this TCR beta chain was carried out in a study of blood T cells in healthy people across ages. Per sample, at least 5.5 micrograms of total RNA were extracted. A J-beta primer mix and a sample-barcoded 5' primer were used in a second PCR of roughly 6 to 11 cycles. TCRdb re-analysed the 5' RACE reads in MiXCR, keeping a single row per CDR3 protein. The table shows roughly 1 million distinct CDR3 sequences, with under 30% occurring only once. Whole-study findings and limits: Long-lived donors had more naive CD4+ cells and higher diversity than aged donors.

With 7 bases removed from V and 6 bases from J, the gap between germline ends came to 8 bases. CDR1 and CDR2 from the germline V gene are SEHNR and FQNEAQ (reference sequence). This CDR3 contains 11 residues. In the case of this clonotype: Its specificity is unknown.

These data were likewise used in another study, on T cells of mothers and their children. That paper states: Once extracted, all RNA went into cDNA synthesis at approximately 1.6 ug per 15 ul. Slightly higher, non-significant overlap characterized related mother-child pairs relative to unrelated pairs.

This TCR was sampled from a girl aged 2-10 years in good health. The specimen sequenced was blood. J is TRBJ2-3 and V is TRBV7-9, with unresolved D. CDR3 nucleotide sequence: TGTGCCAGCACCTCGTCGGATACGCAGTATTTT. Protein product: CASTSSDTQYF.